Each of the 4 T cell receptor beta chains below was sequenced from the same sample in a study of cytomegalovirus exposure and HLA in healthy donors. The PCR contained 60 Vbeta and 13 Jbeta primers. Using immunoSEQ multiplex PCR, the repertoire was profiled, and TCRdb retains in-frame clones only, with some absent. Of around 150,000 clones detected, approximately 85% appear once; the ten largest clones hold approximately 9.4%. The sample consisted of PBMCs. The source is a man aged 18 to 30 in good health and CMV-seropositive.

The genes are TRBV5-1 and TRBJ2-7, with D perhaps matching TRBD1 (6 bases). With 0 bases removed from V and 0 bases from J, the gap between germline ends came to 10 bases. This CDR3 region has 15 residues. CDR1 and CDR2 from the germline V gene are SGHRS and YFSETQ. CDR3 coding DNA: TGCGCCAGCAGCTTGGAACAGGGCCTCTCCTACGAGCAGTACTTC. It yields the protein CASSLEQGLSYEQYF.

This clone was found a few times. The rearrangement joins TRBV5-6 to TRBJ1-2; D unclear. The germline gives CDR1 SGHDT, CDR2 YYEEEE. This CDR3 is built from 15 residues. V was shortened by 4 bases and J by 0 bases, with 13 bases between the two germline ends. The CDR3, as DNA: TGTGCCAGCAGCCCGGGGTCGGGTTCTAACTATGGCTACACCTTC. This codes for CASSPGSGSNYGYTF. The full variable domain, its missing parts supplied by reference TRBV5-6 and TRBJ1-2, is DAGVTQSPTHLIKTRGQQVTLRCSPKSGHDTVSWYQQALGQGPQFIFQYYEEEERQRGNFPDRFSGHQFPNYSSELNVNALLLGDSALYLCASSPGSGSNYGYTFGSGTRLTVV.

The sample holds one count of this clone. The chain joins TRBV19 to TRBJ2-7, with a weak D call TRBD1 (6 bases). The germline gives CDR1 LNHDA, CDR2 SQIVND (reference sequence). The V end lost 6 bases, the J end lost 2 bases, and 14 bases lay between the germline ends. This CDR3 contains 14 residues. In DNA, the CDR3 is TGTGCCAGTAGCAGAGGGACAACGACCTACGAGCAGTACTTC. It translates to CASSRGTTTYEQYF.

The genes are TRBV5-1 and TRBJ1-6; TRBD1 might be the D (5 bases). Looked up from germline, CDR1 is SGHRS and CDR2 is YFSETQ. V was shortened by 0 bases and J by 6 bases, with 13 bases between the two germline ends. There are 16 residues in the CDR3. The CDR3 sequence: CASSLARQSLNSPLHF. CDR3 sequence (DNA): TGCGCCAGCAGCTTGGCCCGACAGTCTCTTAATTCACCCCTCCACTTT. Complete variable domain (other parts from reference TRBV5-1 and TRBJ1-6): KAGVTQTPRYLIKTRGQQVTLSCSPISGHRSVSWYQQTPGQGLQFLFEYFSETQRNKGNFPGRFSGRQFSNSRSEMNVSTLELGDSALYLCASSLARQSLNSPLHFGNGTRLTVT.